The 14 T cell receptor beta chains in this list originate from one sample, sequenced in a study of glioma-infiltrating T cells after dendritic cell vaccination. The time point was: after dendritic cell vaccination, including at tumor progression/relapse. Assay used: immunoSEQ multiplex PCR; TCRdb lists only in-frame clones, some missing. The sample has more than 75,000 clones, under 85% seen once. The sample here was blood, taken after dendritic cell vaccination. These receptors were obtained from a human donor with glioblastoma.

The chain employs TRBV29-1 and TRBJ2-2, with D hard to call. Between the trimmed V and J ends, which lost 0 bases and 1 base, there was a span of 6 bases. Germline CDR1 is SQVTM and CDR2 is ANQGSEA. The length of the CDR3 is 14 residues. CDR3 sequence reads: CSVEENRNTGELFF. The CDR3 region has the DNA TGCAGCGTTGAAGAGAACAGGAACACCGGGGAGCTGTTTTTT.

The rearrangement links TRBV27 to TRBJ1-4; D not resolved. Germline-derived CDR1 and CDR2 are MNHEY and SMNVEV (reference sequence). The CDR3 runs 14 residues. The V gene lost 7 bases and the J gene lost 3 bases, with 12 bases spanning the gap. Here the CDR3 DNA reads TGTGCCAGCACCCCGTCAGGTCCTAATGAAAAACTGTTTTTT. This translates into CASTPSGPNEKLFF.

This clone was detected only once. The chain joins TRBV5-1 to TRBJ1-2, with TRBD1 matching over 10 bases. CDR1 and CDR2 from the germline V gene are SGHRS and YFSETQ. With V trimmed by 4 bases and J by 5 bases, 11 bases remained unmatched. The CDR3 length is 16 residues. The CDR3 here is CASSHDGTGVGYGYTF. For the CDR3, the DNA is TGCGCCAGCAGCCATGACGGGACAGGGGTTGGGTATGGCTACACCTTC. Combining the CDR3 with reference TRBV5-1 and TRBJ1-2 gives the whole variable domain KAGVTQTPRYLIKTRGQQVTLSCSPISGHRSVSWYQQTPGQGLQFLFEYFSETQRNKGNFPGRFSGRQFSNSRSEMNVSTLELGDSALYLCASSHDGTGVGYGYTFGSGTRLTVV.

This clone occurred once. This chain connects TRBV30 to TRBJ1-1, with 7 bases aligning to TRBD1. The trim removed 5 bases at V and 0 bases at J, leaving 6 bases unmatched. Germline CDR1 GTSNPN, CDR2 SVGIG (reference sequence). The CDR3 sequence is 14 residues long. The CDR3 DNA reads TGTGCCTGGCGGGCGGACAGGTTGAACACTGAAGCTTTCTTT. Protein sequence: CAWRADRLNTEAFF.

The rearrangement links TRBV4-2 to TRBJ2-3; maybe TRBD2 (5 bases). Germline assignment: CDR1 LGHNA and CDR2 YNFKEQ. The CDR3 is made up of 17 amino acids. The V end was cut by 2 bases, the J end by 0 bases, with 15 bases between. The CDR3 bases are TGTGCCAGCAGCCAACTCGAGGGCGTTAGAAGCACAGATACGCAGTATTTT. This gives the protein CASSQLEGVRSTDTQYF.

The chain links TRBV6-5 to TRBJ2-2; 8 bases match TRBD1. The CDR3 consists of 13 residues. Germline V gene data show CDR1 as MNHEY and CDR2 as SVGAGI. V was clipped by 6 bases and J by 6 bases; unmatched bases: 3. The CDR3 bases are TGTGCCAGCAGGACACAGGGGGCCGGGGAGCTGTTTTTT. It codes for CASRTQGAGELFF.

This sequence joins TRBV29-1 and TRBJ2-3, with 7 bases lining up with TRBD1. Unmatched junction bases numbered 4, after V lost 7 bases and J lost 0 bases. CDR1 and CDR2 from the germline V gene are SQVTM and ANQGSEA. The CDR3 covers 13 residues. CDR3 sequence (DNA): TGCAGCGGAGGGACAGATAGCACAGATACGCAGTATTTT. Protein sequence: CSGGTDSTDTQYF.

The rearrangement uses TRBV2 and TRBJ1-4; tentative D call: TRBD1 (6 bases). CDR1 is SNHLY and CDR2 is FYNNEI in the germline V gene. This CDR3 has 14 amino acids. The V gene lost 6 bases and the J gene lost 8 bases, with 16 bases spanning the gap. The CDR3 DNA follows: TGTGCCAGCAGGGCCACAGGGAGCGGAGAAAAACTGTTTTTT. Its translation is CASRATGSGEKLFF.

This sequence joins TRBV19 and TRBJ1-2, with a possible D match to TRBD1 (5 bases). V was cut by 4 bases and J by 2 bases, with 14 bases left in between. CDR3 size: 15 residues. Germline CDR1 LNHDA, CDR2 SQIVND (reference sequence). In DNA form, the CDR3 reads TGTGCCAGTAGTACTCGGGACTGGTGGAACTATGGCTACACCTTC. Translation gives CASSTRDWWNYGYTF.

The chain couples TRBV2 to TRBJ1-5, with D uncertain. Germline-derived CDR1 and CDR2 are SNHLY and FYNNEI. The germline V and J ends were trimmed by 3 bases and 4 bases, with 4 bases remaining between them. This CDR3 has 12 amino acids. The CDR3 protein is CASSDPNQPQHF. The CDR3 DNA sequence: TGTGCCAGCAGTGACCCTAATCAGCCCCAGCATTTT.

This clone was seen a few times. The genes are TRBV19 and TRBJ1-6; D unresolved. Germline values: CDR1 LNHDA, CDR2 SQIVND (reference sequence). The V end was cut by 6 bases, the J end by 8 bases, with 17 bases between. The CDR3 loop spans 15 amino acids. The CDR3 spells CASRLGRGVDSPLHF. The CDR3 DNA follows: TGTGCCAGTAGACTTGGACGGGGAGTGGATTCACCCCTCCACTTT.

This clone is a singleton in its sample. The chain has TRBV28 and TRBJ2-7, with 10 bases that match TRBD1. Germline loops: CDR1 MDHEN, CDR2 SYDVKM. CDR3 length: 15 amino acids. V was pared by 6 bases and J by 3 bases, with 8 bases of the junction left unmatched. The CDR3 sequence: CASSPDRGRDYEQYF. The CDR3 DNA is TGTGCCAGCAGCCCTGACAGGGGGCGAGACTACGAGCAGTACTTC.

The J gene is TRBJ1-3, the V gene TRBV5-6, with 10 bases lining up with TRBD1. V gave up 4 bases and J gave up 4 bases; unmatched junction bases: 5. From germline, CDR1 is SGHDT and CDR2 YYEEEE. The CDR3 length is 15 residues. CDR3 DNA: TGTGCCAGCAGCGTTGACAGGGGGCTAGGAAACACCATATATTTT. Protein sequence: CASSVDRGLGNTIYF.

The chain is built from TRBV5-1 and TRBJ1-1; D possibly corresponds to TRBD1 (5 bases). The CDR3 is 15 residues long. Trimming removed 0 bases from V and 0 bases from J, with 9 bases in between. Germline V gene data show CDR1 as SGHRS and CDR2 as YFSETQ. In DNA form, the CDR3 reads TGCGCCAGCAGCTTGGGGACATCTATGAACACTGAAGCTTTCTTT. It codes for CASSLGTSMNTEAFF.